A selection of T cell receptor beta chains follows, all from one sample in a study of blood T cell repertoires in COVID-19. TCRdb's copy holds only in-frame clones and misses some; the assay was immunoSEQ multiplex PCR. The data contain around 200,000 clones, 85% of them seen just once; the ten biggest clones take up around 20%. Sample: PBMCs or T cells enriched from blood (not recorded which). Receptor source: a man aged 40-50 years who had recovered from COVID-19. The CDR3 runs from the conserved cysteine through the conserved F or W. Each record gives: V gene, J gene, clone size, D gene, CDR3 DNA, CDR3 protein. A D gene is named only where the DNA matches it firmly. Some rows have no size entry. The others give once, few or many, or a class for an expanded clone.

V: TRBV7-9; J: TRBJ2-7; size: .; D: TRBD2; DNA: TGTGCCAGCAGCTTCCCCCTCTGGGGGGGGGATCAGGACGAGCAGTACTTC; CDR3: CASSFPLWGGDQDEQYF
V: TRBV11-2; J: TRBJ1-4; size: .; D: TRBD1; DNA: TGTGCCAGCAGCTTAGGAGGGGGCCTTCCAACTAATGAAAAACTGTTTTTT; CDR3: CASSLGGGLPTNEKLFF
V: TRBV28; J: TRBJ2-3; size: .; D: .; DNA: TGTGCCACCAACCCCCAAAGGAGAGATACGCAGTATTTT; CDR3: CATNPQRRDTQYF
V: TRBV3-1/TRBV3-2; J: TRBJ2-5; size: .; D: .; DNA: TGTGCCAGCAGCCCTACTACTGCGGAGACCCAGTACTTC; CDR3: CASSPTTAETQYF
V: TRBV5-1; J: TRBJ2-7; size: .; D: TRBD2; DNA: TGCGCCAGCAAAGGGACTAGCGGGAACAACGAGCAGTACTTC; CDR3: CASKGTSGNNEQYF
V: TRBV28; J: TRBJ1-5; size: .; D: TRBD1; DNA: TGTGCCACCGACAGGGTCAATCAGCCCCAGCATTTT; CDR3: CATDRVNQPQHF
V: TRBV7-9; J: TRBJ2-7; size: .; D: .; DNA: TGTGCCAGCAGCTCCCGGTCCACTCTGGGGAGTGGATACGAGCAGTACTTC; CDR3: CASSSRSTLGSGYEQYF
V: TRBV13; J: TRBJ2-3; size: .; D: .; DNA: TGTGCCAGCAGCATGCCCGGGGGGCCCACAGATACGCAGTATTTT; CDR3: CASSMPGGPTDTQYF
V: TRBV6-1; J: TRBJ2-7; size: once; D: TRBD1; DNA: TGTGCCAGCAGTGAAGGTGGACAGGGTGGCTACGAGCAGTACTTC; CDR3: CASSEGGQGGYEQYF
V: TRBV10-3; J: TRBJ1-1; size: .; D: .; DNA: TGTGCCATCAGTGAACAGATGAACACTGAAGCTTTCTTT; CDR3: CAISEQMNTEAFF
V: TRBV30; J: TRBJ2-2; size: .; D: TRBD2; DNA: TGTGCCTGGAGTGTACTAACTAGCGGGAGCGGGCTGTTTTTT; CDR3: CAWSVLTSGSGLFF